This paragraph reports one T cell receptor beta chain. A single count supports this clone. There is no known antigen for this receptor. Base qualities are not provided; no much larger clone lies one nucleotide away. From the cysteine up to the phenylalanine, the CDR3 has a length of 14 residues. Here the CDR3 DNA is all that survives: 42 bases in frame from base 1. Unmatched junction bases come to 4, with V trimmed by 5 bases and J by 6 bases. CDR1 LNHDA and CDR2 SQIVND are derived from the germline V gene (reference sequence). Libraries were built with the immunoSEQ multiplex PCR assay. In the source study's methods: A statistical classification framework was developed to diagnose cytomegalovirus status using the catalog of TCR beta chain sequences. Drawn from immuneACCESS, this table holds only the in-frame rearrangements with V and J called that TCRdb kept. Clones are partly lost; checked studies trace under half to an unresolved V gene and leave the rest unexplained. D and trimming were read from the DNA, whereas the V and J calls and clone size are those reported in that table. Counted in this sample were about 300,000 clones; roughly 88% of them appeared once. The ten top clones hold about 0.9% of the sample.

The entry originates in a study of cytomegalovirus exposure and HLA in healthy donors (dated by TCRdb to 2016 to 2017). Background for the entire study: According to a later analysis, one platform produced both the 120 validation repertoires and the 666 repertoires of the first cohort. The study aimed to test whether signatures of past pathogen exposure could be identified by cataloging public T cell receptors. A separate validation cohort of approximately 130 different subjects was used in addition to the approximately 700-subject first cohort. To predict cytomegalovirus infection status, the study combined high-throughput TCR immunosequencing, statistical association of individual TCRs with disease status, and machine learning. The research as a whole found: Most TCR sequences were observed very rarely across donors, whereas some public TCRs were present in many individuals. Subsequent analysis determined that TCRs grouped into clusters in the first cohort also showed a tendency toward co-occurrence across the 120 or so validation repertoires, and 85% to 95% of cluster scores exceeded 0. A total of 150 to 200 TCR beta chains were listed by the study as associated with cytomegalovirus. A later analysis lacked HLA typing for the validation cohort, so it scored co-occurrence in that cohort across all 130 or so repertoires. A few of the identified cytomegalovirus-associated TCR beta chains were confirmed in vitro to be specific for cytomegalovirus antigens. In both the original and validation cohorts, the classifier was reported to diagnose cytomegalovirus status with high specificity and sensitivity. According to the authors, the approach could potentially be generalized to other disease states and immunological phenotypes.

Donors formed part of the validation cohort, which comprised over a hundred subjects and was distinct from the first cohort of 550 to 850 subjects. This chain is built from TRBV19 and TRBJ1-5, with TRBD1 matching 10 junction bases. This clonotype was obtained from a young woman in good health and CMV-seronegative. The sequenced material came from PBMCs. The CDR3 loop reads CASSFGQGGQPQHF. The nucleotide sequence is TGTGCCAGTAGTTTCGGACAGGGGGGTCAGCCCCAGCATTTT. The entire variable domain, with the stretches around the CDR3 drawn from the reference TRBV19 and TRBJ1-5 proteins, is DGGITQSPKYLFRKEGQNVTLSCEQNLNHDAMYWYRQDPGQGLRLIYYSQIVNDFQKGDIAEGYSVSREKKESFPLTVTSAQKNPTAFYLCASSFGQGGQPQHFGDGTRLSIL.